Below, 25 T cell receptor beta chains from the same sample are listed, as sequenced in a study of blood T cell repertoires in COVID-19. The method was immunoSEQ multiplex PCR; TCRdb's version includes in-frame clones alone and lacks a portion of them. The profile shows 200,000 to 250,000 clones, about 85% of them singletons. Sequencing input: PBMCs or T cells enriched from blood (not recorded which). These receptors came from a man aged 40-49 years who had recovered from COVID-19.

This rearrangement joins TRBV28 to TRBJ2-7; the match to TRBD2 covers 9 bases. The V and J ends lost 6 bases and 0 bases, in that order; junction bases with no gene match: 9. Germline CDR1 and CDR2: MDHEN and SYDVKM. The CDR3 is 16 residues long. The CDR3 DNA reads as TGTGCCAGCAGCCCACTGACTAGCGGAAGCTCCTACGAGCAGTACTTC. Translating gives CASSPLTSGSSYEQYF.

The CDR3 region is CSVWTSGETQYF. The CDR3 DNA follows: TGCAGCGTTTGGACTAGTGGGGAGACCCAGTACTTC. The rearrangement links TRBV29-1 to TRBJ2-5, with 7 bases identical to TRBD2. The length of the CDR3 is 12 residues. After removal of 5 bases from V and 5 bases from J, the junction contained 5 bases not matched to a gene. Germline V gives CDR1 SQVTM, CDR2 ANQGSEA.

This chain links TRBV7-8 with TRBJ1-2; tentatively, D is TRBD1 (5 bases). Germline V lookup: CDR1 SGHVS, CDR2 FQNEAQ. The CDR3 totals 14 residues. V gave up 5 bases and J gave up 4 bases, with 14 bases separating them. The chain's CDR3 is CASSVGLAPYGYTF. CDR3 coding DNA: TGTGCCAGCAGCGTGGGACTCGCCCCCTATGGCTACACCTTC. Using reference TRBV7-8 and TRBJ1-2 for the parts outside the CDR3, the full variable domain is GAGVSQSPRYKVAKRGQDVALRCDPISGHVSLFWYQQALGQGPEFLTYFQNEAQLDKSGLPSDRFFAERPEGSVSTLKIQRTQQEDSAVYLCASSVGLAPYGYTFGSGTRLTVV.

The chain joins TRBV20-1 to TRBJ1-1; D is undetermined. This CDR3 comprises 11 residues. CDR1 and CDR2 from the germline V gene are DFQATT and SNEGSKA (reference sequence). Trimming cost V 7 bases and J 7 bases, with 13 bases left between them. The CDR3 nucleotides read TGCAGTGTCTCGGGGTTTGGTGAAGCTTTCTTT. Translating it yields CSVSGFGEAFF.

This clone was seen once. The V and J genes are TRBV27 and TRBJ1-4; D is undetermined. The length of the CDR3 is 15 residues. Germline V gene lookup returns CDR1 MNHEY and CDR2 SMNVEV (reference sequence). V lost 0 bases and J lost 3, with 8 bases in between. The CDR3 protein is CASSLSNSPNEKLFF. The CDR3 nucleotides read TGTGCCAGCAGTTTATCAAACAGCCCTAATGAAAAACTGTTTTTT.

The chain carries TRBV6-1 and TRBJ2-3; the D gene is possibly TRBD1 (6 bases). Deletions cut 2 bases from V and 1 base from J, with 10 bases between. Per germline, CDR1 MNHNS and CDR2 SASEGT. The CDR3 extends over 15 amino acids. CDR3 DNA: TGTGCCAGCAGTGAATGGGGACACGGCACAGATACGCAGTATTTT. Its protein product is CASSEWGHGTDTQYF.

The count of this clone is one. This sequence joins TRBV11-3 and TRBJ2-7; TRBD2 matches 9 bases. Per the germline V gene, CDR1 is SGHNT and CDR2 is YENEEA. The CDR3 is 15 amino acids. V shed 3 bases and J 6 bases; nucleotides not matched to a gene: 9. CDR3 nucleotides: TGTGCCAGCAGCTTCCCGATAGCGGGAGTACCCGAGCAGTACTTC. Translation gives CASSFPIAGVPEQYF.

The chain employs TRBV19 and TRBJ1-1; TRBD1 matches 7 bases. Germline trimming cut 6 bases from V and 1 base from J; bases unmatched to any gene: 11. The CDR3 contains 16 residues. CDR1 is LNHDA, CDR2 SQIVND, per germline (reference sequence). The CDR3 DNA reads TGTGCCAGTAGCCCTTCTAGGGGACAGAGGAACACTGAAGCTTTCTTT. Protein product: CASSPSRGQRNTEAFF.

The chain combines TRBV2 with TRBJ2-7; TRBD1 aligns across 12 bases. The ends lost 6 bases at V and 5 bases at J; junction bases unmatched: 5. Germline V gene lookup returns CDR1 SNHLY and CDR2 FYNNEI. The CDR3 is made up of 14 amino acids. CDR3 sequence reads: CASRPGQGAHEQYF. DNA of the CDR3: TGTGCCAGCAGGCCGGGACAGGGGGCCCACGAGCAGTACTTC.

This clone was detected only once. V usage is TRBV7-3 and J usage is TRBJ1-5, with 8 bases lining up with TRBD1. The germline V gene has CDR1 SGHTA and CDR2 FQGTGA. V lost 4 bases, J lost 4 bases, and 0 bases stayed unmatched. The CDR3 totals 13 residues. In nucleotides, the CDR3 is TGTGCCAGCAGCTGGGACAGGAATCAGCCCCAGCATTTT. Translated: CASSWDRNQPQHF.

V is TRBV12-5 and J is TRBJ2-2, with TRBD2 identical over 10 bases. Per germline, CDR1 LGHNT and CDR2 FRNRAP. V lost 3 bases, J lost 5 bases, and 6 bases stayed unmatched. The CDR3 has 16 amino acids. CDR3 coding DNA: TGTGCTAGTGGTTTTCGGACTAGCGGAGCTACCGGGGAGCTGTTTTTT. Its translation is CASGFRTSGATGELFF.

The rearrangement joins TRBV2 to TRBJ1-6; TRBD1 matches 10 bases. Germline CDR1 reads SNHLY; CDR2 reads FYNNEI. The CDR3 is made up of 15 amino acids. The J segment lost 6 bases and the V segment lost 6 bases, leaving 5 bases of the junction unmatched. The CDR3 is CASSGQGVRNSPLHF. The CDR3 DNA reads TGTGCCAGCAGCGGACAGGGGGTACGTAATTCACCCCTCCACTTT.

The chain recombines TRBV4-3 with TRBJ1-3, with a weak D call TRBD1 (5 bases). Trimming removed 0 bases at V and 4 bases at J, with 19 bases between. The CDR3 is 18 residues long. Germline V gene data show CDR1 as LGHNA and CDR2 as YSLEER. The CDR3, as DNA: TGCGCCAGCAGCCAAGATGGAATCGTTGACAGTCTCGGAAACACCATATATTTT. This sequence encodes CASSQDGIVDSLGNTIYF.

This chain connects TRBV29-1 to TRBJ2-2; 10 bases agree with TRBD1. With 7 bases clipped from V and 5 bases from J, the junction kept 10 bases outside the gene matches. This CDR3 comprises 15 residues. CDR1 is SQVTM, CDR2 ANQGSEA, per germline. The CDR3 spells CSASDRGLKTGELFF. In nucleotides, the CDR3 is TGCAGCGCCTCCGACAGGGGGCTTAAAACCGGGGAGCTGTTTTTT.

The V gene is TRBV13, the J gene TRBJ2-2; possible D gene TRBD1, 6 bases. There are 14 residues in the CDR3. Trimming took 4 bases from V and 5 from J, leaving 11 bases between them. Germline CDR1 and CDR2: PRHDT and FYEKMQ (reference sequence). The CDR3 DNA reads TGTGCCAGCAGCTATACACAGGGTACCGGGGAGCTGTTTTTT. It specifies CASSYTQGTGELFF.

This clone has just one count. The J gene is TRBJ2-7, the V gene TRBV19; 7 bases map to TRBD2. Looked up from germline, CDR1 is LNHDA and CDR2 is SQIVND (reference sequence). The CDR3 runs to 15 residues. The ends lost 2 bases at V and 0 bases at J; junction bases unmatched: 4. CDR3 protein: CASSISGASSYEQYF. CDR3 bases: TGTGCCAGTAGTATAAGCGGGGCTAGCTCCTACGAGCAGTACTTC.

This chain joins TRBV29-1 and TRBJ2-7; D uncertain. The germline V and J ends were trimmed by 5 bases and 3 bases, with 8 bases remaining between them. The length of the CDR3 is 11 residues. Germline CDR1 SQVTM, CDR2 ANQGSEA. This CDR3 reads CSVHRDYEQYF. The DNA of the CDR3 is TGCAGCGTTCACAGAGACTACGAGCAGTACTTC.

The chain is built from TRBV30 and TRBJ2-1, with 11 positions matching TRBD2. J gave up 4 bases and V 6 bases, and 14 bases lay outside the gene matches. CDR3 length: 17 amino acids. Per germline, CDR1 GTSNPN and CDR2 SVGIG (reference sequence). CDR3 in DNA: TGTGCCTGTACTCTATCTAGCGGGGGGCCTCTTTACAATGAGCAGTTCTTC. Translated: CACTLSSGGPLYNEQFF.

V and J are TRBV28 and TRBJ2-1, with 8 bases fitting TRBD1. CDR3 size: 14 residues. Trimming cost V 5 bases and J 9 bases; bases outside gene matches: 9. Per germline, CDR1 MDHEN and CDR2 SYDVKM. The CDR3 sequence is CASSPPDRGPEQFF. In DNA, the CDR3 is TGTGCCAGCAGTCCGCCCGACAGGGGTCCTGAGCAGTTCTTC.

The chain has TRBV18 and TRBJ2-7; D might be TRBD1 (6 bases). This CDR3 contains 16 residues. V was cut by 4 bases and J by 2 bases, with 18 bases left in between. The germline gives CDR1 KGHSH, CDR2 LQKENI. CDR3 nucleotide sequence: TGTGCCAGCTCACAAACCACGGGACACCTAACCTACGAGCAGTACTTC. Its translation: CASSQTTGHLTYEQYF.

This clone was found once. The chain links TRBV29-1 to TRBJ1-2; D might be TRBD1 (6 bases). This CDR3 has 15 amino acids. Germline-derived CDR1 and CDR2 are SQVTM and ANQGSEA. V gave up 0 bases and J gave up 2 bases, with 13 bases separating them. The CDR3 DNA reads TGCAGCGTTGAAGATTATCTGACAGGAAACTATGGCTACACCTTC. It codes for CSVEDYLTGNYGYTF.

This chain connects TRBV28 to TRBJ1-4; D not certain. V gave up 5 bases and J gave up 4 bases, with 11 bases separating them. CDR1 is MDHEN, CDR2 SYDVKM, per germline. The CDR3 spans 14 residues. CDR3 DNA: TGTGCCAGCAGTCCCGGGGTCCATAATGAAAAACTGTTTTTT. It yields the protein CASSPGVHNEKLFF.

This clone was recorded once. The chain uses TRBV28 and TRBJ1-5; no reliable D call. Germline CDR1 is MDHEN and CDR2 is SYDVKM. The CDR3 runs 12 residues. Trimming removed 6 bases at V and 4 bases at J, with 7 bases between. The CDR3 spells CASRLRNQPQHF. In DNA, the CDR3 is TGTGCCAGCAGACTAAGAAATCAGCCCCAGCATTTT.

The sample holds a few counts of this clone. The chain uses TRBV7-3 and TRBJ2-7, with 7 bases aligning to TRBD1. Germline V CDR1 and CDR2: SGHTA, FQGTGA. This CDR3 comprises 15 residues. After removal of 2 bases from V and 6 bases from J, the junction contained 10 bases not matched to a gene. The CDR3 sequence: CASSLLGQPSSEQYF. CDR3 nucleotides: TGTGCCAGCAGCTTACTGGGACAGCCGAGTAGCGAGCAGTACTTC.

This chain connects TRBV4-3 to TRBJ1-1; D gene uncertain. CDR3 length: 14 amino acids. Germline V gene sequence: CDR1 LGHNA, CDR2 YSLEER. V was trimmed by 0 bases and J by 3 bases, leaving 8 bases between them. CDR3 sequence (DNA): TGCGCCAGCAGCCAAGAGGCTGCGGACACTGAAGCTTTCTTT. Translated, it gives CASSQEAADTEAFF.